This T cell receptor beta chain emerged from a study of T cells after yellow fever vaccination. For the study at large: The SMART-Seq v4 Ultra Low Input method served to prepare the low-cell-number fractions.

In its sample, this clonotype was seen a few times. TCRdb reprocessed the 5' RACE reads via MiXCR and lists one record per CDR3 protein. The data hold more than 300,000 distinct CDR3 sequences, with around 10% observed a single time. The V gene's germline CDR1 is ENHRY and CDR2 SYGVKD. Germline trimming cut 5 bases from V and 3 bases from J; bases unmatched to any gene: 5. The CDR3 covers 16 residues. Sequenced here: CD4+ T cells sorted from PBMCs, sampled 45 days after the yellow fever booster vaccination. The sequence derives from a young man who received the YFV17D yellow fever vaccine. The chain has TRBV10-3 and TRBJ2-2, with 11 bases matching TRBD1. The chain's CDR3 is CAISSGQGEDTGELFF. CDR3 DNA sequence: TGTGCCATCAGTTCGGGACAGGGGGAGGACACCGGGGAGCTGTTTTTT.